These 31 T cell receptor beta chains came from one sample sequenced in a study of blood T cell repertoires in COVID-19. Profiled with immunoSEQ multiplex PCR; TCRdb holds only in-frame clones, not every one. The table has 200,000 to 250,000 clones, about 86% seen once. Sequenced material: PBMCs or T cells enriched from blood (not recorded which). Source of these receptors: a woman in her forties or fifties with acute COVID-19.

V gene TRBV19 combines with J gene TRBJ1-1, with 9 bases lining up with TRBD1. The CDR3 length is 15 residues. V trimming: 7 bases; J trimming: 6 bases; junction bases outside the gene matches: 12. The germline V gene encodes CDR1 LNHDA and CDR2 SQIVND (reference sequence). Here the CDR3 reads CASTIDGQGRAEAFF. In nucleotides, the CDR3 is TGTGCCAGTACCATCGACGGACAGGGGAGGGCTGAAGCTTTCTTT.

The chain recombines TRBV2 with TRBJ2-2; perhaps TRBD2 as D (6 bases). This CDR3 region has 15 residues. Germline loops: CDR1 SNHLY, CDR2 FYNNEI. V gave up 1 base and J gave up 5 bases, with 11 bases separating them. For the CDR3, the DNA is TGTGCCAGCAGTGAAGTGGCTAGCGTAACCGGGGAGCTGTTTTTT. Protein product: CASSEVASVTGELFF. Using reference TRBV2 and TRBJ2-2 for the parts outside the CDR3, the full variable domain is EPEVTQTPSHQVTQMGQEVILRCVPISNHLYFYWYRQILGQKVEFLVSFYNNEISEKSEIFDDQFSVERPDGSNFTLKIRSTKLEDSAMYFCASSEVASVTGELFFGEGSRLTVL.

J is TRBJ2-7 and V is TRBV28; the D is unclear. Germline loops: CDR1 MDHEN, CDR2 SYDVKM. The CDR3 totals 13 residues. V shed 6 bases and J shed 0 bases, with 9 bases lying between them. The CDR3 nucleotides are TGTGCCAGCAGGGTGGGCGTCTCCTACGAGCAGTACTTC. It specifies CASRVGVSYEQYF. The whole variable domain, remainder taken from reference TRBV28 and TRBJ2-7, is DVKVTQSSRYLVKRTGEKVFLECVQDMDHENMFWYRQDPGLGLRLIYFSYDVKMKEKGDIPEGYSVSREKKERFSLILESASTNQTSMYLCASRVGVSYEQYFGPGTRLTVT.

A single count supports this clone. The chain joins TRBV7-9 to TRBJ2-7; D gene uncertain. The V gene's germline CDR1 is SEHNR and CDR2 FQNEAQ (reference sequence). Trimming pared 4 bases from V and 2 bases from J, leaving 15 bases between. The CDR3 is 15 residues long. The DNA for the CDR3 is TGTGCCAGCAGCTCACCCAATTTTCTACCCTACGAGCAGTACTTC. Translating gives CASSSPNFLPYEQYF.

This clone was seen only once. V gene TRBV19 combines with J gene TRBJ1-2, with D tentatively TRBD1 (6 bases). Germline V CDR1 and CDR2: LNHDA, SQIVND (reference sequence). V was cut by 0 bases and J by 8 bases, with 13 bases left in between. This CDR3 spans 14 amino acids. The CDR3 here is CASSIDYRASGYTF. CDR3 DNA sequence: TGTGCCAGTAGTATAGATTACAGGGCATCCGGCTACACCTTC. Together with reference TRBV19 and TRBJ1-2, the CDR3 gives the full variable domain: DGGITQSPKYLFRKEGQNVTLSCEQNLNHDAMYWYRQDPGQGLRLIYYSQIVNDFQKGDIAEGYSVSREKKESFPLTVTSAQKNPTAFYLCASSIDYRASGYTFGSGTRLTVV.

A few counts support this clone. Here the CDR3 reads CASSPGSSNEQFF. CDR3 DNA: TGTGCCAGCAGTCCGGGGAGTAGCAATGAGCAGTTCTTC. The chain couples TRBV6-4 to TRBJ2-1; TRBD2 might be the D (5 bases). Trimming stripped 5 bases from V and 6 bases from J, with 11 bases between. This CDR3 spans 13 amino acids. CDR1 and CDR2 from the germline V gene are MRHNA and SNTAGT.

V gene TRBV15 combines with J gene TRBJ2-7; D possibly corresponds to TRBD1 (6 bases). Germline V gives CDR1 LNHNV, CDR2 YYDKDF (reference sequence). CDR3 length equals 15 residues. The V gene lost 0 bases and the J gene lost 9 bases, with 18 bases spanning the gap. The CDR3, as DNA: TGTGCCACCAGCAGAGAAGTCAGGGGCACCCAAGGGCAGTACTTC. Its protein is CATSREVRGTQGQYF.

The gene calls are TRBV29-1 and TRBJ2-3, with 7 nucleotides matching TRBD1. Per the germline V gene, CDR1 is SQVTM and CDR2 is ANQGSEA. The CDR3 loop spans 13 amino acids. V was clipped by 5 bases and J by 4 bases; unmatched bases: 6. CDR3 protein: CSVTGVGADTQYF. For the CDR3, the DNA is TGCAGCGTTACAGGGGTAGGGGCAGATACGCAGTATTTT.

The CDR3 DNA reads TGCGCCAGCAGCCCCACTTCCTCGGGGGACACCATATATTTT. Residues: CASSPTSSGDTIYF. V is TRBV4-3 and J is TRBJ1-3; TRBD1 is a possible D gene (5 bases). This CDR3 contains 14 residues. The germline CDR1 and CDR2 sequences are LGHNA and YSLEER. V shed 4 bases and J shed 8 bases, with 15 bases lying between them.

The V call is TRBV29-1, the J call TRBJ2-1; no definite D call. The CDR3 contains 15 residues. Germline V gene lookup returns CDR1 SQVTM and CDR2 ANQGSEA. Between the trimmed V and J ends, which lost 0 bases and 4 bases, there was a span of 13 bases. The DNA of the CDR3 is TGCAGCGTTGAAGATCTGGCGGAAAGGTACAATGAGCAGTTCTTC. Residues: CSVEDLAERYNEQFF.

The gene calls are TRBV27 and TRBJ1-3, with D perhaps TRBD1 (6 bases). CDR3 length: 18 amino acids. Germline V gene lookup returns CDR1 MNHEY and CDR2 SMNVEV (reference sequence). V lost 6 bases to trimming and J lost 0 bases, with 21 bases between them. Here the CDR3 reads CASSPRPGQLISGNTIYF. The CDR3, as DNA: TGTGCCAGCAGCCCCCGGCCGGGACAACTGATCTCTGGAAACACCATATATTTT.

This clone was seen a few times. The CDR3 bases are TGTGCCAGCAGCGTTTCCGGGACTAGCGGGAGTTTTGATGAGCAGTTCTTC. This sequence encodes CASSVSGTSGSFDEQFF. This chain uses TRBV9 with TRBJ2-1, with TRBD2 identical over 14 bases. CDR1 is SGDLS, CDR2 YYNGEE, per germline. The CDR3 contains 17 residues. V was pared by 2 bases and J by 8 bases, with 9 bases of the junction left unmatched.

The chain carries TRBV6-1 and TRBJ2-7, with TRBD1 identical over 8 bases. The V and J ends lost 6 bases and 3 bases, in that order; junction bases with no gene match: 4. The CDR3 covers 13 residues. Germline V CDR1 and CDR2: MNHNS, SASEGT. For the CDR3, the DNA is TGTGCCAGCAGAAGAGGACAGGGCTACGAGCAGTACTTC. Translating it yields CASRRGQGYEQYF.

The chain carries TRBV5-1 and TRBJ1-2, with 8 bases identical to TRBD1. CDR1 SGHRS and CDR2 YFSETQ come from the germline V gene. The CDR3 has 13 amino acids. Unmatched junction bases numbered 5, after V lost 2 bases and J lost 8 bases. CDR3 sequence (DNA): TGCGCCAGCAGCTTCCAGACAGGGGAGGGCTACACCTTC. Its translation is CASSFQTGEGYTF.

The chain is built from TRBV7-6 and TRBJ2-5; 8 nucleotides agree with TRBD2. The CDR3 runs 15 residues. CDR1 SGHVS and CDR2 FNYEAQ come from the germline V gene. V shed 5 bases and J 1 base; nucleotides not matched to a gene: 6. This CDR3 reads CASSTGLESQETQYF. In DNA form, the CDR3 reads TGTGCCAGCAGCACGGGACTAGAGAGCCAAGAGACCCAGTACTTC.

This chain links TRBV7-9 with TRBJ1-1, with 9 bases matching TRBD1. Germline loops: CDR1 SEHNR, CDR2 FQNEAQ (reference sequence). J gave up 0 bases and V 5 bases, and 1 base lay outside the gene matches. The CDR3 contains 14 residues. CDR3 amino acids: CASSRDRVNTEAFF. Written as DNA, the CDR3 is TGTGCCAGCAGCCGGGACAGGGTGAACACTGAAGCTTTCTTT.

This clone was counted once. V is TRBV29-1 and J is TRBJ2-1; 13 nucleotides agree with TRBD2. Losses at the gene ends were 3 bases for V and 9 bases for J; bases not matched to a gene: 5. Germline loops: CDR1 SQVTM, CDR2 ANQGSEA. The CDR3 runs to 14 residues. The chain's CDR3 is CSVEVGLAGFEQFF. In DNA form, the CDR3 reads TGCAGCGTTGAGGTGGGACTAGCGGGATTTGAGCAGTTCTTC.

The genes are TRBV19 and TRBJ1-5; 10 positions match TRBD1. Germline V gene lookup returns CDR1 LNHDA and CDR2 SQIVND (reference sequence). CDR3 size: 17 residues. V was clipped by 4 bases and J by 4 bases; unmatched bases: 10. The CDR3 DNA reads as TGTGCCAGTAGTACCCGGGACAGGGGCATACGGAATCAGCCCCAGCATTTT. The encoded protein is CASSTRDRGIRNQPQHF.

This rearrangement joins TRBV9 to TRBJ2-3; D is possibly TRBD2 (5 bases). This CDR3 spans 16 amino acids. The germline V gene has CDR1 SGDLS and CDR2 YYNGEE. The V and J ends lost 3 bases and 2 bases respectively, with 16 bases between them. The CDR3, as DNA: TGTGCCAGCAGCGGGGAGTCCGCGGACCCCACAGATACGCAGTATTTT. Translation: CASSGESADPTDTQYF.

On this clone itself: Other DNA sequences in the same sample also yield this CDR3. The chain joins TRBV5-1 to TRBJ2-1; 11 bases match TRBD2. V shed 2 bases, J shed 4 bases, and the junction held 2 bases outside the gene matches. The CDR3 is 15 residues long. The germline gives CDR1 SGHRS, CDR2 YFSETQ. The CDR3 sequence: CASSLTSGSYNEQFF. The DNA for the CDR3 is TGCGCCAGCAGCTTAACTAGCGGGAGTTACAATGAGCAGTTCTTC.

V and J are TRBV6-5 and TRBJ1-2, with D perhaps matching TRBD1 (6 bases). V dropped 5 bases and J dropped 7 bases, with 20 bases sitting between them. The CDR3 contains 15 residues. The germline CDR1 and CDR2 sequences are MNHEY and SVGAGI. The CDR3: CASSLRAEGVGGYTF. The DNA for the CDR3 is TGTGCCAGCAGTCTACGGGCTGAGGGGGTGGGTGGCTACACCTTC.

The CDR3 spells CASSWHNGELFF. CDR3 in DNA: TGTGCCAGTAGTTGGCATAACGGGGAGCTGTTTTTT. The V gene is TRBV19, the J gene TRBJ2-2; D not certain. V shed 5 bases and J shed 7 bases, with 8 bases lying between them. The germline V gene encodes CDR1 LNHDA and CDR2 SQIVND (reference sequence). There are 12 residues in the CDR3.

The CDR3 loop is CASSTGVMGYNEQYF. The CDR3 nucleotides are TGTGCCAGCAGTACAGGGGTAATGGGTTATAACGAGCAGTACTTC. The rearrangement joins TRBV28 to TRBJ2-7; 7 nucleotides match TRBD1. The CDR3 totals 15 residues. V shed 5 bases, J shed 5 bases, and the junction held 12 bases outside the gene matches. From germline, CDR1 is MDHEN and CDR2 SYDVKM.

This clone was found once. The chain combines TRBV12-3 or TRBV12-4 with TRBJ1-2; no clear D gene. Between the trimmed V and J ends, which lost 3 bases and 12 bases, there was a span of 17 bases. The CDR3 loop spans 13 amino acids. The CDR3 spells CASSLDHRRVDTF. Here the CDR3 DNA reads TGTGCCAGCAGTTTGGACCACCGGAGGGTGGACACCTTC.

The chain has TRBV28 and TRBJ1-1, with D possibly being TRBD1 (6 bases). The V end lost 11 bases, the J end lost 4 bases, and 26 bases lay between the germline ends. This CDR3 is built from 16 residues. Germline CDR1 and CDR2: MDHEN and SYDVKM. CDR3 DNA: TGTGCCTCCGATGGGGGGGGGTACAGGGCGGTCACTGAAGCTTTCTTT. Residues: CASDGGGYRAVTEAFF.

The rearrangement uses TRBV9 and TRBJ2-2; D not resolved. From germline, CDR1 is SGDLS and CDR2 YYNGEE. The CDR3 length is 17 residues. The germline V and J ends were trimmed by 3 bases and 7 bases, with 22 bases remaining between them. Here the CDR3 reads CASSGPISSTDDGELFF. The CDR3 region has the DNA TGTGCCAGCAGCGGCCCAATATCCAGCACAGACGACGGGGAGCTGTTTTTT.

This clone was seen more than once but under ten times. This chain connects TRBV6-5 to TRBJ2-7; D is ambiguous. The CDR3 is made up of 13 amino acids. Trimming took off 5 bases at V and 3 bases at J, with 11 bases between the two ends. CDR1 MNHEY and CDR2 SVGAGI come from the germline V gene. The CDR3, as DNA: TGTGCCAGCAGTAACCACCGAGACTACGAGCAGTACTTC. It yields the protein CASSNHRDYEQYF.

A few counts support this clone. This chain links TRBV24-1 with TRBJ2-5; no clear D gene. The ends were cut back, 5 bases at V and 2 bases at J, with 8 bases in the middle. The CDR3 sequence is 13 residues long. CDR1 KGHDR and CDR2 SFDVKD come from the germline V gene. The CDR3 region has the DNA TGTGCCACCAGTGTGCAGGATCAAGAGACCCAGTACTTC. It is translated as CATSVQDQETQYF.

This sequence joins TRBV5-5 and TRBJ1-5; 7 positions agree with TRBD1. The trim removed 4 bases at V and 6 bases at J, leaving 16 bases unmatched. CDR3 length equals 17 residues. The germline gives CDR1 SGHKS, CDR2 YYEKEE (reference sequence). The CDR3 DNA reads as TGTGCCAGCAGCCCCATTCTCGGGACAGCCCTTTTTCAGCCCCAGCATTTT. It yields the protein CASSPILGTALFQPQHF.

The chain recombines TRBV2 with TRBJ2-7, with D uncertain. Trimming stripped 5 bases from V and 3 bases from J, with 5 bases between. Germline lookup yields CDR1 SNHLY and CDR2 FYNNEI. The CDR3 loop spans 11 amino acids. The chain's CDR3 is CASSPYYEQYF. Written as DNA, the CDR3 is TGTGCCAGCAGTCCCTACTACGAGCAGTACTTC.

The rearrangement links TRBV27 to TRBJ1-4; 9 bases are shared with TRBD1. The CDR3 has 14 residues. Germline loops: CDR1 MNHEY, CDR2 SMNVEV (reference sequence). With 6 bases clipped from V and 8 bases from J, the junction kept 7 bases outside the gene matches. The CDR3 protein is CASRRTGVGEKLFF. CDR3 nucleotides: TGTGCCAGCAGGAGGACAGGGGTTGGGGAAAAACTGTTTTTT. Full variable domain (remainder filled in from reference TRBV27 and TRBJ1-4): EAQVTQNPRYLITVTGKKLTVTCSQNMNHEYMSWYRQDPGLGLRQIYYSMNVEVTDKGDVPEGYKVSRKEKRNFPLILESPSPNQTSLYFCASRRTGVGEKLFFGSGTQLSVL.